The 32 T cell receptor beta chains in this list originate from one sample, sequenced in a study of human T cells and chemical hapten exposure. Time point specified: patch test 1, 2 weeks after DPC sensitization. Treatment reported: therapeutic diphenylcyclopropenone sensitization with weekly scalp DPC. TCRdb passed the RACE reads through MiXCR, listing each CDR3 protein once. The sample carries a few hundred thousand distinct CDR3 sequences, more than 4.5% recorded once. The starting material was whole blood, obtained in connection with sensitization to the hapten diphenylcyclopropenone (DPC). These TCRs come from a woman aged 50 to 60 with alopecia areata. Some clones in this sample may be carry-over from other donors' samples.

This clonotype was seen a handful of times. The CDR3 region is CAWKGTGGNNQPQHF. The CDR3 nucleotides are TGTGCCTGGAAGGGCACAGGGGGTAACAATCAGCCCCAGCATTTT. V gene TRBV30 combines with J gene TRBJ1-5, with 8 bases identical to TRBD1. This CDR3 has 15 residues. The germline V gene encodes CDR1 GTSNPN and CDR2 SVGIG (reference sequence). Trimming took 4 bases from V and 3 from J; bases not matched to a gene: 8.

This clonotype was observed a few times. The CDR3 loop reads CASSYDPNSPLHF. CDR3 sequence (DNA): TGTGCCAGCAGTTACGACCCTAATTCACCCCTCCACTTT. This chain joins TRBV6-5 and TRBJ1-6; D is unresolved. This CDR3 has 13 residues. V lost 2 bases and J lost 6, with 5 bases in between. From germline, CDR1 is MNHEY and CDR2 SVGAGI.

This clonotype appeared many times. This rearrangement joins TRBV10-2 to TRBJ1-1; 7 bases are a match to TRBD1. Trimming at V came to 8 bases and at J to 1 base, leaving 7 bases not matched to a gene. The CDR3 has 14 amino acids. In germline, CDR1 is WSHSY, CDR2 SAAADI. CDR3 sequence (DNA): TGCGCCAGCCGACAGGGATCTCGGAACACTGAAGCTTTCTTT. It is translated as CASRQGSRNTEAFF.

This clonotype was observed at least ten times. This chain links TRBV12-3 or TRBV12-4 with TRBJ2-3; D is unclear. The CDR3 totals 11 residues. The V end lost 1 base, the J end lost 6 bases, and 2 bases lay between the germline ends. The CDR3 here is CASSLDDTQYF. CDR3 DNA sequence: TGTGCCAGCAGTTTAGACGATACGCAGTATTTT.

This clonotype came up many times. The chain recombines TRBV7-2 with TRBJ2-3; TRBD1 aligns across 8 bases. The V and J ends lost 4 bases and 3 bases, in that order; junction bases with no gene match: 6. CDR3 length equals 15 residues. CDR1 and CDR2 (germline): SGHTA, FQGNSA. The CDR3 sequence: CASSWGGQGTDTQYF. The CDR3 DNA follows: TGTGCCAGCAGCTGGGGCGGACAGGGAACAGATACGCAGTATTTT. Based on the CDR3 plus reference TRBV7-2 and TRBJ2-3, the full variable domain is GAGVSQSPSNKVTEKGKDVELRCDPISGHTALYWYRQSLGQGLEFLIYFQGNSAPDKSGLPSDRFSAERTGGSVSTLTIQRTQQEDSAVYLCASSWGGQGTDTQYFGPGTRLTVL.

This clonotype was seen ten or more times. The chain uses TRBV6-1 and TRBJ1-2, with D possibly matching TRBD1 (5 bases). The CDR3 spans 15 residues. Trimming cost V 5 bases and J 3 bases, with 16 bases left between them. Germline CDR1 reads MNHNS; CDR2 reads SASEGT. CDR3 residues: CASSPAGITYYGYTF. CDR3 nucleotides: TGTGCCAGCAGTCCGGCAGGGATCACCTACTATGGCTACACCTTC.

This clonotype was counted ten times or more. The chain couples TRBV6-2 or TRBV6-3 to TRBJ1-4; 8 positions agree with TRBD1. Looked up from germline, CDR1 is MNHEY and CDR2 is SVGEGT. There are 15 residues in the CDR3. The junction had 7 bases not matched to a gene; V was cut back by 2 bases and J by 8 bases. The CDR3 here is CASSYDRTGQEKLFF. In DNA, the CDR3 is TGTGCCAGCAGTTACGACCGGACAGGGCAGGAAAAACTGTTTTTT.

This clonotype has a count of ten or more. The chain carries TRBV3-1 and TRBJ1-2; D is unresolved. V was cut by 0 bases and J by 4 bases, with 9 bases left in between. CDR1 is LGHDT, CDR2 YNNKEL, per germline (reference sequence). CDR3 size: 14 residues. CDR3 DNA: TGTGCCAGCAGCCAAGACGGACGGGCCTATGGCTACACCTTC. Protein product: CASSQDGRAYGYTF.

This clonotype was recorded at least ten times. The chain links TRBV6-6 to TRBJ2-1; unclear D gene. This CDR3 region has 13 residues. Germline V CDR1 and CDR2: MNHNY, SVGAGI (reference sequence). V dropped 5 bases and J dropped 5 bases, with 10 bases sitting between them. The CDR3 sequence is CASSRLFNNEQFF. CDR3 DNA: TGTGCCAGCAGTCGCCTTTTTAACAATGAGCAGTTCTTC.

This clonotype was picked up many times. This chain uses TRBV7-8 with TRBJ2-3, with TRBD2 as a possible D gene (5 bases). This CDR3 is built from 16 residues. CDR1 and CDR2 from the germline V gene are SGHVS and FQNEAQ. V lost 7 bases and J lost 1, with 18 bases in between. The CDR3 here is CASTTSRRAGTDTQYF. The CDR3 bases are TGTGCCAGCACCACCTCCCGGCGGGCCGGCACAGATACGCAGTATTTT.

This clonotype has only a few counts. Here the CDR3 reads CASCTGNQPQHF. In nucleotides, the CDR3 is TGCGCCAGCTGTACGGGCAATCAGCCCCAGCATTTT. The chain carries TRBV10-2 and TRBJ1-5; D is uncertain. There are 12 residues in the CDR3. Per the germline V gene, CDR1 is WSHSY and CDR2 is SAAADI. V lost 8 bases, J lost 2 bases, and 7 bases lay in between.

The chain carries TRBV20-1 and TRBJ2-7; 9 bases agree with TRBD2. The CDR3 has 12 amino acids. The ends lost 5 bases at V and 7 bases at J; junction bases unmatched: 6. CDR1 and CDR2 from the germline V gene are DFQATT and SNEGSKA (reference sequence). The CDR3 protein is CSARGGAREQYF. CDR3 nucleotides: TGCAGTGCTCGCGGGGGGGCGAGGGAGCAGTACTTC.

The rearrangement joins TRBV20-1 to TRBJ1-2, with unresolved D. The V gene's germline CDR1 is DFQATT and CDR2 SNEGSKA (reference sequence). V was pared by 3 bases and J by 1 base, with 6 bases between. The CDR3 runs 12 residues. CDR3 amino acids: CSARALNYGYTF. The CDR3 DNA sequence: TGCAGTGCTAGGGCGCTTAACTATGGCTACACCTTC.

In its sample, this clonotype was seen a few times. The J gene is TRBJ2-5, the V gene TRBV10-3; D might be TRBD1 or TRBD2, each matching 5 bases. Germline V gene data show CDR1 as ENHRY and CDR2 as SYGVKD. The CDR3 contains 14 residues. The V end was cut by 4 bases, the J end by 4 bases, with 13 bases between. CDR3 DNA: TGTGCCATCAGTGGGGACGGATTTTTAGAGACCCAGTACTTC. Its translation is CAISGDGFLETQYF.

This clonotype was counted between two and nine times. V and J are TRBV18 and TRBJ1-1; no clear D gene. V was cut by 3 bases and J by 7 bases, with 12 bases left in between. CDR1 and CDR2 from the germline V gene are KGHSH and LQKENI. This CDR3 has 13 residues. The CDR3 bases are TGTGCCAGCTCACCTACCGGGAACCTTGAAGCTTTCTTT. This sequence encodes CASSPTGNLEAFF.

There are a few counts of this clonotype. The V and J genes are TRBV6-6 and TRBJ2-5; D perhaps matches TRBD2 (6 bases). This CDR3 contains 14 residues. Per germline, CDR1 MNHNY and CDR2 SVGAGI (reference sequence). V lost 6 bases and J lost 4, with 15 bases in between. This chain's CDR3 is CASRFPGVAETQYF. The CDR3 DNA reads TGTGCCAGCAGATTTCCGGGAGTTGCAGAGACCCAGTACTTC.

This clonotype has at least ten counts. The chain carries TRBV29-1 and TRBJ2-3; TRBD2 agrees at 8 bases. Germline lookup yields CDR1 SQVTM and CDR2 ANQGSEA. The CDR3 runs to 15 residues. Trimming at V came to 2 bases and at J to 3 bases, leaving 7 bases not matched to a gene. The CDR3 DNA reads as TGCAGCGTTGAACCCGGCGGGACTAGGACAGATACGCAGTATTTT. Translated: CSVEPGGTRTDTQYF.

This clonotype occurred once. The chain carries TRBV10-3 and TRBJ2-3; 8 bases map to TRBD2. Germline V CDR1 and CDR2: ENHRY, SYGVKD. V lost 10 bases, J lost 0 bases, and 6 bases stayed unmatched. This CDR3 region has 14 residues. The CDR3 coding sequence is TGTGCCAGCGCGGCGGGGGGAAGCACAGATACGCAGTATTTT. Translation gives CASAAGGSTDTQYF.

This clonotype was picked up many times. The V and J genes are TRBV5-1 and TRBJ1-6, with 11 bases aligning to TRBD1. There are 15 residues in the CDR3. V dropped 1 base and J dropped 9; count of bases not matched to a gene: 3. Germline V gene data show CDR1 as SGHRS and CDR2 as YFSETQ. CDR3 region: CASSLWTGGASPLHF. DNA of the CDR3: TGCGCCAGCAGCTTGTGGACAGGGGGCGCTTCACCCCTCCACTTT.

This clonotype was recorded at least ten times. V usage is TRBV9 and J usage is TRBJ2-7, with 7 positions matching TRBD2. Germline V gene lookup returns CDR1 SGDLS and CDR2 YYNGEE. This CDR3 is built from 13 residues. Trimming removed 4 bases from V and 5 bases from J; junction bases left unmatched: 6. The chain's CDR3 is CASSLSGVDEQYF. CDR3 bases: TGTGCCAGCAGCCTGAGCGGGGTAGACGAGCAGTACTTC.

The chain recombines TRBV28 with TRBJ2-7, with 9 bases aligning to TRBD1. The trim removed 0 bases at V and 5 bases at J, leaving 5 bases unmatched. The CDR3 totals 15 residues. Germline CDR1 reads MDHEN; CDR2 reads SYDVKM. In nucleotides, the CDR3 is TGTGCCAGCAGTTTATGGGGGACAGGGTTGGACGAGCAGTACTTC. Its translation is CASSLWGTGLDEQYF.

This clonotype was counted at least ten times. DNA of the CDR3: TGTGCCAGCAGCTTTTCCCGGACAGGCAATTCACCCCTCCACTTT. As protein: CASSFSRTGNSPLHF. This chain connects TRBV5-8 to TRBJ1-6; TRBD1 agrees at 7 bases. The germline V gene has CDR1 SGHTS and CDR2 YDEGEE. V shed 2 bases, J shed 7 bases, and the junction held 6 bases outside the gene matches. This CDR3 is built from 15 residues.

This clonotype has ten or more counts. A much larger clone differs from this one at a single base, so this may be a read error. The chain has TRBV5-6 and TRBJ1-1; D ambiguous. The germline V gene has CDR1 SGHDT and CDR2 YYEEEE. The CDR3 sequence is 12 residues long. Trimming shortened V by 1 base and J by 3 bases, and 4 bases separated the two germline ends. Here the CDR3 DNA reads TGTGCCAGCAGCTTGTGGGACACTGAAGCTTTCTTT. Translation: CASSLWDTEAFF.

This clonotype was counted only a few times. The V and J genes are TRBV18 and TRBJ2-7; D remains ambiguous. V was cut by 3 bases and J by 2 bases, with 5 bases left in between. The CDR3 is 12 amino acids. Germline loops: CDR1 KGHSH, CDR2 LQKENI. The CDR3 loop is CASSPEPYEQYF. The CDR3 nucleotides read TGTGCCAGCTCACCCGAACCCTACGAGCAGTACTTC.

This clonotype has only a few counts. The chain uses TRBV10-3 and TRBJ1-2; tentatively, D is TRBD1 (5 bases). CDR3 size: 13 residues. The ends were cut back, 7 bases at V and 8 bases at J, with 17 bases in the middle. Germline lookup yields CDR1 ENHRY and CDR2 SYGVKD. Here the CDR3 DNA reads TGTGCCATCACCCCCAGGTGGGGGGACGGCTACACCTTC. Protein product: CAITPRWGDGYTF.

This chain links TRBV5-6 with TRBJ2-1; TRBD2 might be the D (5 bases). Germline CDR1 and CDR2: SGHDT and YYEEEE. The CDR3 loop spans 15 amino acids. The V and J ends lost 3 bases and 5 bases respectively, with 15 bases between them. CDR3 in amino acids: CASSSVAEGNNEQFF. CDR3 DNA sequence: TGTGCCAGCAGCTCCGTAGCTGAGGGTAACAATGAGCAGTTCTTC.

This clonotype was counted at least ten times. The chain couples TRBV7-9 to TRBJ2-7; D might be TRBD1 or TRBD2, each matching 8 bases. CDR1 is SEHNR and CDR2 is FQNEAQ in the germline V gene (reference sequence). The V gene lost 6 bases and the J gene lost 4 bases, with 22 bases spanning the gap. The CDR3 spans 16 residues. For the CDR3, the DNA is TGTGCCAGCAGTCGCGGGAGGACAGGGCAGGCATACGAGCAGTACTTC. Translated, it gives CASSRGRTGQAYEQYF.

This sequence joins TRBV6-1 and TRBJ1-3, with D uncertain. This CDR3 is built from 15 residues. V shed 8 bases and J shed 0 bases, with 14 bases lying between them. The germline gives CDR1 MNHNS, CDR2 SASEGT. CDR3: CASGKVASSGNTIYF. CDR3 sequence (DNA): TGTGCCAGCGGGAAGGTCGCATCCTCTGGAAACACCATATATTTT.

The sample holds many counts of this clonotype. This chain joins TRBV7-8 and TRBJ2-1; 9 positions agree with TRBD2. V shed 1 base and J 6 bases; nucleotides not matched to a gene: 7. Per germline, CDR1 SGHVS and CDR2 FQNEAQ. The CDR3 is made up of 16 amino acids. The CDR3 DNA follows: TGTGCCAGCAGCTTAGTGCTTAGCGGGGGCCCCAATGAGCAGTTCTTC. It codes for CASSLVLSGGPNEQFF.

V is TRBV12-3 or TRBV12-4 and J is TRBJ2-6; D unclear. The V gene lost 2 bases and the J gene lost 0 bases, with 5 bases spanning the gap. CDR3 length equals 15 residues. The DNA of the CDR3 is TGTGCCAGCAGTTTAATGATCTCTGGGGCCAACGTCCTGACTTTC. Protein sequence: CASSLMISGANVLTF.

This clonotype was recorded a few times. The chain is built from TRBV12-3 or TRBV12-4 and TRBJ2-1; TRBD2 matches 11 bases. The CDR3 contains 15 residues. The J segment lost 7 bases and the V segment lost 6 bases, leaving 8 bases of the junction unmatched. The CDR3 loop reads CASSFIAGGLNEQFF. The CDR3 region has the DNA TGTGCCAGCAGCTTTATAGCGGGGGGGCTTAATGAGCAGTTCTTC.

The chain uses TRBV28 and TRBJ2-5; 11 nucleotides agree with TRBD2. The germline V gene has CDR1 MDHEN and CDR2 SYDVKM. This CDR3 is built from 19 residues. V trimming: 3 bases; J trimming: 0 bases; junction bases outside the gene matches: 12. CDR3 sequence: CASSFRTSGLVKYQETQYF. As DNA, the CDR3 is TGTGCCAGCAGTTTTAGGACTAGCGGGCTGGTTAAGTACCAAGAGACCCAGTACTTC.